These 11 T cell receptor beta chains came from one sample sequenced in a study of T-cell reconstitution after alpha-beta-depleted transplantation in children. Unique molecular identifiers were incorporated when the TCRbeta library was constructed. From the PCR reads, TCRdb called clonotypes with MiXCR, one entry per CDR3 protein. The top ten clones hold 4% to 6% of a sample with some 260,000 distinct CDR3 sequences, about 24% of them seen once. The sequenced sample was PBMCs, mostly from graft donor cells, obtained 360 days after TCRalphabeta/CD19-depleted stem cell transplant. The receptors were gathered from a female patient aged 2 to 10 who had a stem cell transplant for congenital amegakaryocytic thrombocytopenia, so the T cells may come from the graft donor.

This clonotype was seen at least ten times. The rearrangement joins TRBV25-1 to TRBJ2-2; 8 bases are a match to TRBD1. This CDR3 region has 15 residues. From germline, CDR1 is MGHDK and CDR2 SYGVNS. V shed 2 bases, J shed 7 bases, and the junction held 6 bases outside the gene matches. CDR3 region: CASSELDRAVGELFF. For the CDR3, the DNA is TGTGCCAGCAGTGAACTGGACAGGGCTGTCGGGGAGCTGTTTTTT.

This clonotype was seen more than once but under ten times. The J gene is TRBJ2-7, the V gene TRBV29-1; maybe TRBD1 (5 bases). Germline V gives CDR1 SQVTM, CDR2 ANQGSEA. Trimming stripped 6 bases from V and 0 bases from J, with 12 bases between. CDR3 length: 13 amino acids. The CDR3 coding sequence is TGCAGCGTCACTTTGGACAACTCCTACGAGCAGTACTTC. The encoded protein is CSVTLDNSYEQYF.

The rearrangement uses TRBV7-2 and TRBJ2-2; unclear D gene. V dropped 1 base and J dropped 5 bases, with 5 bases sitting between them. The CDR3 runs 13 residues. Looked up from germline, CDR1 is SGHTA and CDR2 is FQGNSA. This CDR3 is CASSLVPTGELFF. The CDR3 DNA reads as TGTGCCAGCAGCTTAGTACCAACCGGGGAGCTGTTTTTT.

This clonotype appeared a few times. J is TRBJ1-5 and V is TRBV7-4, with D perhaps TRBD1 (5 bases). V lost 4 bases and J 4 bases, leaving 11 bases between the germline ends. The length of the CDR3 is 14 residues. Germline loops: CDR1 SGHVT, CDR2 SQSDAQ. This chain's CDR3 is CASSSGGGNQPQHF. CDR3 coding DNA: TGTGCCAGCAGCTCAGGTGGGGGGAATCAGCCCCAGCATTTT.

The CDR3 spells CSVAEAGSNEQFF. In DNA form, the CDR3 reads TGCAGCGTTGCGGAAGCGGGGAGCAATGAGCAGTTCTTC. V gene TRBV29-1 combines with J gene TRBJ2-1, with TRBD2 identical over 7 bases. Germline V gene lookup returns CDR1 SQVTM and CDR2 ANQGSEA. The J segment lost 6 bases and the V segment lost 4 bases, leaving 6 bases of the junction unmatched. The CDR3 extends over 13 amino acids.

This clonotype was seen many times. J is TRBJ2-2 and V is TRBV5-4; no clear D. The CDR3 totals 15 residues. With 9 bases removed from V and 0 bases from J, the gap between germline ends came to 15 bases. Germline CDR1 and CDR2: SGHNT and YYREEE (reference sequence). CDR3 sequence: CATRRLTSNTGELFF. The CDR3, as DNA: TGTGCCACAAGAAGATTGACTTCGAACACCGGGGAGCTGTTTTTT.

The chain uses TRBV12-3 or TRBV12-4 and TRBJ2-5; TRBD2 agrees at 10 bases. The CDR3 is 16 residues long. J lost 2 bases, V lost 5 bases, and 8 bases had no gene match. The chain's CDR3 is CASSPPSGGLQETQYF. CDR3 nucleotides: TGTGCCAGCAGTCCGCCTAGCGGGGGCCTTCAAGAGACCCAGTACTTC.

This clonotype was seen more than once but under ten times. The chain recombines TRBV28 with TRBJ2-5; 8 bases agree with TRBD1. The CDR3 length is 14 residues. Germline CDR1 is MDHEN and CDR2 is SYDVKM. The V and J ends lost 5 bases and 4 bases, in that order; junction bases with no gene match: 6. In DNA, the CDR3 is TGTGCCAGCAGTACGCAGGGGGCAATAGAGACCCAGTACTTC. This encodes CASSTQGAIETQYF.

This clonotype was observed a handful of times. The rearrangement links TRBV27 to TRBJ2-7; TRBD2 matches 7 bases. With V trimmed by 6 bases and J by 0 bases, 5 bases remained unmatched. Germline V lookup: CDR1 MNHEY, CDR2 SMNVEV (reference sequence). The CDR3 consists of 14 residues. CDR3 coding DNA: TGTGCCAGCAGGGCCGCGGGGGACTCCTACGAGCAGTACTTC. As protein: CASRAAGDSYEQYF.

The CDR3 region is CAINPTGGFSTDTQYF. CDR3 nucleotides: TGTGCCATAAACCCGACCGGCGGTTTTAGCACAGATACGCAGTATTTT. The rearrangement joins TRBV10-3 to TRBJ2-3; D ambiguous. CDR3 size: 16 residues. Germline-derived CDR1 and CDR2 are ENHRY and SYGVKD. Trimming cost V 9 bases and J 0 bases, with 19 bases left between them.

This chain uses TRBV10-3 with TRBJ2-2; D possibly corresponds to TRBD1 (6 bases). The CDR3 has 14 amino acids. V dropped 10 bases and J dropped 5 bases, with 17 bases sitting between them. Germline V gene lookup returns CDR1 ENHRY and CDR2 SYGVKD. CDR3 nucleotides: TGTGCCACCCGGGACATCCTCGAGACCGGGGAGCTGTTTTTT. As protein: CATRDILETGELFF.